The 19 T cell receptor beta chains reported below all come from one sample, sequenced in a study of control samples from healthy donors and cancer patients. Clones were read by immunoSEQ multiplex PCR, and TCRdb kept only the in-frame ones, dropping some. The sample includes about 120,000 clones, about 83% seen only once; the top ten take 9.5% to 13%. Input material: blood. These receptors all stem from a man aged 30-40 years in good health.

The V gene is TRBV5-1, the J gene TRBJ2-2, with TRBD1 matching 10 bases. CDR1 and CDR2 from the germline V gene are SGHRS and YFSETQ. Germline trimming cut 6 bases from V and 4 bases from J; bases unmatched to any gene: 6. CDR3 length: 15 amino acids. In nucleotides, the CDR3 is TGCGCCAGCAATACGGGGGACAGGGGCACCGGGGAGCTGTTTTTT. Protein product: CASNTGDRGTGELFF.

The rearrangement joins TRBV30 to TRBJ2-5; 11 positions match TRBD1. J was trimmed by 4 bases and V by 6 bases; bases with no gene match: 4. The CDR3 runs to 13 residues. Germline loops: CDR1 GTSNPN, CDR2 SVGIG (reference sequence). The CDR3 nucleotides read TGTGCCTGCGGGACAGGGGGGGCAGAGACCCAGTACTTC. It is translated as CACGTGGAETQYF.

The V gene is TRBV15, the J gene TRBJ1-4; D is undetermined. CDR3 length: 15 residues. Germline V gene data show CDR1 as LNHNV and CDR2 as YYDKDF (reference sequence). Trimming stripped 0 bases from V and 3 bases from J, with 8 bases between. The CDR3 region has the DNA TGTGCCACCAGCAGAGATAGGCTTGCTAATGAAAAACTGTTTTTT. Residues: CATSRDRLANEKLFF.

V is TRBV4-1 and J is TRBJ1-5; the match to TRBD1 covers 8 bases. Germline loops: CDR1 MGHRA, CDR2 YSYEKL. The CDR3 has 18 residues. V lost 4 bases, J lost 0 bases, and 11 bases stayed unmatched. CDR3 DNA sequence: TGCGCCAGCAGCCTCGGACAGGGTTTGGGTCTTAGCAATCAGCCCCAGCATTTT. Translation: CASSLGQGLGLSNQPQHF.

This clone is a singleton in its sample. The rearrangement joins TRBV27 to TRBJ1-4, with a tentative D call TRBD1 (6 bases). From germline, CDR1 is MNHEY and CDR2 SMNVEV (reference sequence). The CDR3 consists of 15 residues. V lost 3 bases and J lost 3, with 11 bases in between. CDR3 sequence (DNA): TGTGCCAGCAGTTTCGGAGGACAGCCTAATGAAAAACTGTTTTTT. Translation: CASSFGGQPNEKLFF. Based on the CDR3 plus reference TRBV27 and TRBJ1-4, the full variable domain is EAQVTQNPRYLITVTGKKLTVTCSQNMNHEYMSWYRQDPGLGLRQIYYSMNVEVTDKGDVPEGYKVSRKEKRNFPLILESPSPNQTSLYFCASSFGGQPNEKLFFGSGTQLSVL.

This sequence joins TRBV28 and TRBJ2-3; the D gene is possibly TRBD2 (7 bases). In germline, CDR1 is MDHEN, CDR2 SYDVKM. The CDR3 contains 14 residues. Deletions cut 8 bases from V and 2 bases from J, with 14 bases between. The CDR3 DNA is TGTGCCAGCTCAAAGGGGGGGGTCACAGATACGCAGTATTTT. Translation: CASSKGGVTDTQYF.

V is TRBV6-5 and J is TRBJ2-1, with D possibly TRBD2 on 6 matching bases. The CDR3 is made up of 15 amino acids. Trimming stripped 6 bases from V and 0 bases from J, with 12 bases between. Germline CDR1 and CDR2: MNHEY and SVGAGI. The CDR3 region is CASSNGGSSYNEQFF. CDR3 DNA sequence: TGTGCCAGCAGCAACGGGGGAAGCTCCTACAATGAGCAGTTCTTC.

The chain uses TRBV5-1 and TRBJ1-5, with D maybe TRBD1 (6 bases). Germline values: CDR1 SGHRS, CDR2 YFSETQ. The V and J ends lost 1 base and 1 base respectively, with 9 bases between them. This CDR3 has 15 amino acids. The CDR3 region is CASSLRGGSNQPQHF. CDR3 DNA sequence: TGCGCCAGCAGCTTGAGAGGGGGGAGCAATCAGCCCCAGCATTTT.

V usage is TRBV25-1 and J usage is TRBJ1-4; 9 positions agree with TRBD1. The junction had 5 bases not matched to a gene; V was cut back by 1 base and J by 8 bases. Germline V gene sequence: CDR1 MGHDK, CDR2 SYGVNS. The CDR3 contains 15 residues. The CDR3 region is CASSEWGQGGEKLFF. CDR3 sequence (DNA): TGTGCCAGCAGTGAATGGGGACAGGGCGGCGAAAAACTGTTTTTT.

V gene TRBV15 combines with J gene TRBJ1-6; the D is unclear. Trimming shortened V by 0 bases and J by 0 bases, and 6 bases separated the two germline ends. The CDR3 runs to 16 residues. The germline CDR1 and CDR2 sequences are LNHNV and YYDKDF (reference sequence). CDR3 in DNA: TGTGCCACCAGCAGAGATAAGAACTCCTATAATTCACCCCTCCACTTT. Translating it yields CATSRDKNSYNSPLHF.

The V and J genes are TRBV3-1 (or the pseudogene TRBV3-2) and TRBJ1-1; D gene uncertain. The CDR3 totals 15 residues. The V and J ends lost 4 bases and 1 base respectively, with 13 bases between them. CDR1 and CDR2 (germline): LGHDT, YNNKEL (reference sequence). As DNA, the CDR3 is TGTGCCAGCAGCCTTCATGGAGGGTCGAACACTGAAGCTTTCTTT. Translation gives CASSLHGGSNTEAFF.

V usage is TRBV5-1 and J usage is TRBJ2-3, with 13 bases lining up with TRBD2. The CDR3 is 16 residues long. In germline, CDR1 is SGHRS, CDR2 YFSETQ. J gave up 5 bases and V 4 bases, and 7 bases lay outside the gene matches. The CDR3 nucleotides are TGCGCCAGCAGCCGCGGACTAGCGGGGGTATTAGATACGCAGTATTTT. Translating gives CASSRGLAGVLDTQYF.

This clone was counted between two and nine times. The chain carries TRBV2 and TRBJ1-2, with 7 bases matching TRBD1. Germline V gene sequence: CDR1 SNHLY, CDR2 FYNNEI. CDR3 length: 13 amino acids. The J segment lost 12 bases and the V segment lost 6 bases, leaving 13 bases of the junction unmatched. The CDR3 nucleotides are TGTGCCAGCAGCCTTCAGGGGGGAGCCTCCGACACCTTC. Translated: CASSLQGGASDTF. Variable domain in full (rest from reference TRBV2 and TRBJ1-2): EPEVTQTPSHQVTQMGQEVILRCVPISNHLYFYWYRQILGQKVEFLVSFYNNEISEKSEIFDDQFSVERPDGSNFTLKIRSTKLEDSAMYFCASSLQGGASDTFGSGTRLTVV.

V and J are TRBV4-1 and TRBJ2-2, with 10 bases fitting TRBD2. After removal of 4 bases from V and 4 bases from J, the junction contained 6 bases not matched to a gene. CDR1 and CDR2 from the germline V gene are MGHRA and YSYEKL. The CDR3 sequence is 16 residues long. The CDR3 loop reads CASSPLLAGSTGELFF. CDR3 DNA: TGCGCCAGCAGCCCCCTACTAGCGGGGAGCACCGGGGAGCTGTTTTTT.

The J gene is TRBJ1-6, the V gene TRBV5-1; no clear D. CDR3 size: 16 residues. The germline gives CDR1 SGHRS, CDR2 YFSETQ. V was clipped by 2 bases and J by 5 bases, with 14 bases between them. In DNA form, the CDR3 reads TGCGCCAGCAGCTTCTCAGATTTTATAGATAATTCACCCCTCCACTTT. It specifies CASSFSDFIDNSPLHF.

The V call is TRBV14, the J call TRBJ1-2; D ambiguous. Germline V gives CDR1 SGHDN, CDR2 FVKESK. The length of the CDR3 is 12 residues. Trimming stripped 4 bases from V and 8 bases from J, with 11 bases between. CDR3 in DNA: TGTGCCAGCAGCCTAGAAGGGAACGGCTACACCTTC. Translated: CASSLEGNGYTF.

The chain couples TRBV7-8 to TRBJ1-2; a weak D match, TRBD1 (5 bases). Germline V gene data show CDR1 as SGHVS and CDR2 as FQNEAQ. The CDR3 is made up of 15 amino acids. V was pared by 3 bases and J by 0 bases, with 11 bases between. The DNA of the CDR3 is TGTGCCAGCAGCTTGGGGGACGGTGCTAACTATGGCTACACCTTC. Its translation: CASSLGDGANYGYTF. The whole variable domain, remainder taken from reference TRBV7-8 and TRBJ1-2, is GAGVSQSPRYKVAKRGQDVALRCDPISGHVSLFWYQQALGQGPEFLTYFQNEAQLDKSGLPSDRFFAERPEGSVSTLKIQRTQQEDSAVYLCASSLGDGANYGYTFGSGTRLTVV.

This CDR3 is CASSNRGPSSYEQYF. For the CDR3, the DNA is TGTGCCAGCAGCAACAGGGGCCCTTCCTCCTACGAGCAGTACTTC. The rearrangement uses TRBV7-9 and TRBJ2-7, with 7 nucleotides matching TRBD1. The CDR3 covers 15 residues. The ends lost 5 bases at V and 0 bases at J; junction bases unmatched: 7. CDR1 SEHNR and CDR2 FQNEAQ come from the germline V gene (reference sequence).

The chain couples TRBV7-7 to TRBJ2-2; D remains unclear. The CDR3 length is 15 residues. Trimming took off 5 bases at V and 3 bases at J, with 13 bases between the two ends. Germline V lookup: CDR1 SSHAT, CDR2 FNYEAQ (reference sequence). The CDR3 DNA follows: TGTGCCAGCAGCCCCTGGGGTGCTGACACCGGGGAGCTGTTTTTT. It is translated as CASSPWGADTGELFF.